This TCR beta chain was documented in a study of breast tumors, draining lymph nodes, adjacent tissues. Points from the study as a whole: The data were judged consistent with most tumor T cells coming from lymph node and expanding in tumor. That most tumor T cells come from lymph nodes remained unproven. Compared with lymph nodes, tumors were less diverse; compared with nontumor tissue, more. Compared with basal-like, luminal-like tumors shared significantly more repertoire with nontumor tissue.

TCRdb re-called the multiplex PCR reads with MiXCR, one entry per CDR3 protein. The table lists 140,000 to 150,000 distinct CDR3 sequences, approximately 32% of them singletons, with about 2.5% in the top ten. The CDR3 length is 16 residues. With 2 bases removed from V and 1 base from J, the gap between germline ends came to 14 bases. Axillary draining lymph nodes of breast cancer patients supplied the node samples. This clonotype was counted many times. The target antigen is unknown. The TCR originated in a female donor with breast cancer. Some clones in this sample may be carry-over from other donors' samples. V and J are TRBV12-3 or TRBV12-4 and TRBJ2-5; D might be TRBD2 (5 bases). The sample was axillary lymph node tissue. CDR3 coding DNA: TGTGCCAGCAGTTTAATCGGTTGGGAGACCCAAGAGACCCAGTACTTC. Translation: CASSLIGWETQETQYF.